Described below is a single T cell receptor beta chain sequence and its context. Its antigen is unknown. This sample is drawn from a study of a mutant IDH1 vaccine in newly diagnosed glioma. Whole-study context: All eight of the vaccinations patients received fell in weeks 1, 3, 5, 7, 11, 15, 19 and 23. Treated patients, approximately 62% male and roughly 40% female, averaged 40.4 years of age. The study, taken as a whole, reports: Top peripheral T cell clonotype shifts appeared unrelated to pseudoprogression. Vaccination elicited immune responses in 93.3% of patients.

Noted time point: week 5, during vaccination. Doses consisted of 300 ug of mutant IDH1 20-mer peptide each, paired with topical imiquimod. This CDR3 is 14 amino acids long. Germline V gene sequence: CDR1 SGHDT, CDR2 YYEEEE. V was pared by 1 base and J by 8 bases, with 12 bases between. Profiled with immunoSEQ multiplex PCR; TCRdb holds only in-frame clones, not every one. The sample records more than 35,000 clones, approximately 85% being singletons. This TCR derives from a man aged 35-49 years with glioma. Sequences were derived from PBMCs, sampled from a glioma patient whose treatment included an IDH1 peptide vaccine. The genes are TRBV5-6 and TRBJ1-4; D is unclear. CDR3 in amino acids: CASSLSGTGEKLFF. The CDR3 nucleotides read TGTGCCAGCAGCTTGAGCGGCACGGGAGAAAAACTGTTTTTT.